This T cell receptor beta chain was found in a study of PD-1 blockade in classical Hodgkin lymphoma. The patients all showed relapse after autologous stem cell transplantation, while their brentuximab vedotin exposure varied. Patients had relapsed/refractory classical Hodgkin lymphoma with complete response, partial response or progressive disease as best response. The CDR3 is 11 residues long. The V and J ends lost 6 bases and 5 bases respectively, with 4 bases between them. The germline V gene encodes CDR1 SNHLY and CDR2 FYNNEI. Only in-frame clones appear in the TCRdb table, and some are missing; sequencing was by immunoSEQ multiplex PCR. The sample yields tens of thousands of clones, 71% seen once. This clone was picked up many times.

The source material was peripheral blood mononuclear cells (PBMCs), sampled at baseline. The sequence derives from a human donor with classical Hodgkin lymphoma. This rearrangement joins TRBV2 to TRBJ2-2; D gene uncertain. The CDR3 DNA sequence: TGTGCCAGCAGCCTTACCGGGGAGCTGTTTTTT. The encoded protein is CASSLTGELFF.